This TCR beta chain was documented in a study of shared clonotypes between healthy human individuals. General study points: Across subsets, estimated richness was generally greater for naive than for memory populations. The study's rarefaction showed incomplete sorted-subset sequencing despite large depth.

The study drew its donors from healthy HIV-negative adults without recent acute infections or vaccinations. Each sample came from a Caucasian adult donor living in Nashville, Tennessee. Using immunoSEQ multiplex PCR, the repertoire was profiled, and TCRdb retains in-frame clones only, with some absent. The sample carries some 2.4 million clones, roughly 93% recorded once. As regards this clone: Its antigen is still unknown.

From germline, CDR1 is MNHEY and CDR2 SMNVEV (reference sequence). The length of the CDR3 is 18 residues. The J segment lost 7 bases and the V segment lost 6 bases, leaving 19 bases of the junction unmatched. This TCR derives from a man aged 18 to 35 in good health. Some clones in this sample may be carry-over from other donors' samples. Material: naive CD4+ T cells from PBMCs. Subset meaning: CD45RA+ positively selected. The genes are TRBV27 and TRBJ1-4, with 8 bases identical to TRBD1. CDR3 amino acids: CASSPTLRQGRFFEKLFF. DNA of the CDR3: TGTGCCAGCAGCCCCACCCTTCGACAGGGGAGATTTTTTGAAAAACTGTTTTTT.